This record looks at one TCR beta chain sequence and its context. The sample originates from a study of blood T cell repertoires in COVID-19. Whole-study context: Specimens from acute and convalescent COVID-19 originated in the United States, Italy and Spain. Nucleic acid was either cDNA or gDNA, and it came from T cells, B-cell-depleted T cells, or PBMCs.

Per the original data handling: Cell counts per sample came from amplifying reference gene primers. The assay was immunoSEQ multiplex PCR, and TCRdb's table has in-frame clones only and misses some. V, J and clone size are those of that table, while D and trimming were read from the DNA. The data hold about 40,000 clones, with approximately 89% observed a single time. V trimming: 5 bases; J trimming: 6 bases; junction bases outside the gene matches: 7. There are 15 residues in the CDR3. CDR1 and CDR2 from the germline V gene are SGHTA and FQGTGA. The sequence derives from a human donor in a cohort sampled during active COVID-19. The chain recombines TRBV7-3 with TRBJ2-1; 10 bases match TRBD2. The source material was peripheral blood. The CDR3 DNA is TGTGCCAGCAGCCCAATAGCGGGGGGCCTCAATGAGCAGTTCTTC. Amino acid sequence: CASSPIAGGLNEQFF.